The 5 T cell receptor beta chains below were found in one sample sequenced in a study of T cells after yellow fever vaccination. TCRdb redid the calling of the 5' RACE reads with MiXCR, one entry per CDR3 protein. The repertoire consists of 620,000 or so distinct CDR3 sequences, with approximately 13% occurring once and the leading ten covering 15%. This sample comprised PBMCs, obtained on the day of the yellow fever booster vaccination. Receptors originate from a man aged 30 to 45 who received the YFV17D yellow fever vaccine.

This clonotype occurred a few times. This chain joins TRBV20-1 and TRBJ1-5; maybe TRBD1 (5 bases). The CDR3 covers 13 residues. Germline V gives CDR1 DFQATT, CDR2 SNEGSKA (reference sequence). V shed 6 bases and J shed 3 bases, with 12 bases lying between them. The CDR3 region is CSALTAINQPQHF. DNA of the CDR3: TGCAGTGCCCTGACAGCAATCAATCAGCCCCAGCATTTT.

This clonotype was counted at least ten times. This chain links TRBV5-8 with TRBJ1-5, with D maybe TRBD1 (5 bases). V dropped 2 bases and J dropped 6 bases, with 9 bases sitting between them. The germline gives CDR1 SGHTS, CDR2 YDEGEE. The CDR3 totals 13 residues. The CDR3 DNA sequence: TGTGCCAGCAGCTTAGGGGAGGGTCAGCCCCAGCATTTT. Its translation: CASSLGEGQPQHF.

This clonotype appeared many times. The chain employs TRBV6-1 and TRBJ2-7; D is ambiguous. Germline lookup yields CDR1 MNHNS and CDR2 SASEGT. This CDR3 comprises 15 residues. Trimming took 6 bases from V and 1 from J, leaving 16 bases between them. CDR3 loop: CASRTTADGSYEQYF. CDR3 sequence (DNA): TGTGCCAGCAGAACTACGGCCGACGGATCCTACGAGCAGTACTTC.

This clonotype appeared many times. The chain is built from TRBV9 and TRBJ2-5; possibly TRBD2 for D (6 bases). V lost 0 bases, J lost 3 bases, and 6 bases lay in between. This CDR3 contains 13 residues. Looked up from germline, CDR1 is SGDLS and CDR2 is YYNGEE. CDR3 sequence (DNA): TGTGCCAGCAGCGTAGCGGGAGAAGAGACCCAGTACTTC. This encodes CASSVAGEETQYF.

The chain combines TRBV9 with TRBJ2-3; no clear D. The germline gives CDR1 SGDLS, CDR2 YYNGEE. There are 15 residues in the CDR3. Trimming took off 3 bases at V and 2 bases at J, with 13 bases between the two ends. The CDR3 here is CASSASRRNTDTQYF. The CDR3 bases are TGTGCCAGCAGCGCCTCCCGTAGGAACACAGATACGCAGTATTTT.